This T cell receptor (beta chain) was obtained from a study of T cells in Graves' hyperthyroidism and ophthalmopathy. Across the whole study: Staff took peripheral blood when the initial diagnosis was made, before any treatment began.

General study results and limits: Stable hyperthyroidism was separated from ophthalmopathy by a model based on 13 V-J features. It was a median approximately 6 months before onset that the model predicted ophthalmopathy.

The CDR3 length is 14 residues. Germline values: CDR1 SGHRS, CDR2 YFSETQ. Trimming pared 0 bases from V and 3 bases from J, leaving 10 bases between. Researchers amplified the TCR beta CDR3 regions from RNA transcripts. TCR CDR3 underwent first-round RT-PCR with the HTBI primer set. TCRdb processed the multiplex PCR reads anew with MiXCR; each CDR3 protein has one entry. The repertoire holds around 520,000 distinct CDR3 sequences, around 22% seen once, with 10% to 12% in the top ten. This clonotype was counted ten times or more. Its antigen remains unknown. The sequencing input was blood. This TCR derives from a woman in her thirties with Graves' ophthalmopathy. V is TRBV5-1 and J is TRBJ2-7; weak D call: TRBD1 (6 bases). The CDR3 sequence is CASSLERGYYEQYF. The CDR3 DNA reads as TGCGCCAGCAGCTTGGAGAGGGGGTACTACGAGCAGTACTTC.